Below are 3 T cell receptor beta chains sequenced from a single sample in a study. MiXCR was run by TCRdb on the 5' RACE reads, yielding one entry per CDR3 protein. The data show roughly 5,500 distinct CDR3 sequences, over 30% seen once. Sequencing was performed on memory CD4+ T cells sorted from blood. Documented subset: memory CD4+ T cells, CD4+CD45RO+CD25-. The receptors were gathered from a female donor with breast cancer.

By frequency in the sample, this clonotype is medium-sized. The genes are TRBV20-1 and TRBJ1-3; D unresolved. Trimming stripped 5 bases from V and 3 bases from J, with 14 bases between. Germline CDR1 DFQATT, CDR2 SNEGSKA (reference sequence). The CDR3 runs 14 residues. The CDR3 protein is CSARRKRDGNTIYF. The CDR3 bases are TGCAGTGCTCGGCGAAAGAGGGATGGAAACACCATATATTTT.

The J gene is TRBJ2-4, the V gene TRBV11-2, with D tentatively TRBD1 (6 bases). The CDR3 consists of 19 residues. Germline V gives CDR1 SGHAT, CDR2 FQNNGV. V lost 5 bases to trimming and J lost 0 bases, with 23 bases between them. CDR3 in amino acids: CASSLPLGQTPGAKNIQYF. The CDR3 nucleotides are TGTGCCAGCAGCCTCCCCCTCGGACAGACACCCGGAGCCAAAAACATTCAGTACTTC.

This sequence joins TRBV5-1 and TRBJ2-7; 7 positions match TRBD1. V lost 4 bases, J lost 7 bases, and 17 bases stayed unmatched. Germline CDR1 is SGHRS and CDR2 is YFSETQ. This CDR3 has 16 amino acids. CDR3 sequence (DNA): TGCGCCAGCAGCCCGGGGACAGACCCCATCATTGGAGAGCAGTACTTC. It codes for CASSPGTDPIIGEQYF.